Following are 30 T cell receptor beta chains from one sample sequenced in a study of glioma-infiltrating T cells (TCRdb year 2016). The data were produced on an Illumina MiSeq. The iRepertoire nested amplicon-rescue multiplex PCR (arm-PCR) platform was used to amplify TCR alpha and beta CDR3 regions from RNA. The raw public data were reprocessed by TCRdb itself: fastp quality trimming at Q25, MiXCR clonotype calling, in-frame beta chains only. Here each entry gathers all rows of one CDR3 protein and keeps the most common genes and DNA. In this sample the table shows 2,900 or so distinct CDR3 sequences, around 34% of which occur a single time. The ten top clones hold roughly 6.6% of the sample. The sequenced sample was glioma tissue, nonneoplastic brain tissue, or PBMCs (not recorded which). The receptors were gathered from a human donor with low-grade glioma or glioblastoma, undergoing nonglioma brain surgery, or in good health (not recorded which).

Concerning this clonotype: Germline is not matched at one junction end, which may reflect a read error. The chain links TRBV7-9 to TRBJ2-1; D ambiguous. Per germline, CDR1 SEHNR and CDR2 FQNEAQ (reference sequence). This CDR3 is 16 amino acids long. Here the CDR3 reads CASSPLSAPKCNERFF. The CDR3 coding sequence is TGTGCCAGCAGCCCTCTTTCTGCACCAAAGTGCAATGAGCGGTTCTTC. The entire variable domain, with the rest obtained from reference TRBV7-9 and TRBJ2-1, is as follows: DTGVSQNPRHKITKRGQNVTFRCDPISEHNRLYWYRQTLGQGPEFLTYFQNEAQLEKSRLLSDRFSAERPKGSFSTLEIQRTEQGDSAMYLCASSPLSAPKCNERFFGPGTRLTVL.

In its sample, this clonotype is medium-sized. This chain joins TRBV7-6 and TRBJ1-1; D is uncertain. The CDR3 sequence is 14 residues long. With 1 base removed from V and 4 bases from J, the gap between germline ends came to 10 bases. CDR1 is SGHVS, CDR2 FNYEAQ, per germline. CDR3 in DNA: TGTGCCAGCAGCTTAGGGCCGGATGGCACTGAAGCTTTCTTT. As protein: CASSLGPDGTEAFF.

This clonotype is medium-sized. The J gene is TRBJ1-3, the V gene TRBV10-3, with TRBD1 matching over 7 bases. The germline V gene encodes CDR1 ENHRY and CDR2 SYGVKD. The junction had 1 base not matched to a gene; V was cut back by 8 bases and J by 0 bases. The CDR3 has 13 amino acids. The DNA of the CDR3 is TGTGCCATCGGGACAGCCTCTGGAAACACCATATATTTT. Translating gives CAIGTASGNTIYF.

This clonotype is termed medium-sized. This chain uses TRBV5-4 with TRBJ2-7; 8 nucleotides line up with TRBD2. V was pared by 3 bases and J by 5 bases, with 7 bases of the junction left unmatched. There are 14 residues in the CDR3. Germline V gene sequence: CDR1 SGHNT, CDR2 YYREEE (reference sequence). The CDR3, as DNA: TGTGCCAGCAGCTCGCCGGGACTAGTCCACGAGCAGTACTTC. It encodes CASSSPGLVHEQYF. Full variable domain (rest looked up from reference TRBV5-4 and TRBJ2-7): ETGVTQSPTHLIKTRGQQVTLRCSSQSGHNTVSWYQQALGQGPQFIFQYYREEENGRGNFPPRFSGLQFPNYSSELNVNALELDDSALYLCASSSPGLVHEQYFGPGTRLTVT.

The sample holds many counts of this clonotype. The chain has TRBV4-2 and TRBJ1-1, with D possibly matching TRBD1 (6 bases). Germline assignment: CDR1 LGHNA and CDR2 YNFKEQ. The length of the CDR3 is 16 residues. Trimming shortened V by 0 bases and J by 1 base, and 12 bases separated the two germline ends. The CDR3 nucleotides are TGTGCCAGCAGCCAAGAGTTGTGGACAGAGAACACTGAAGCTTTCTTT. Its protein product is CASSQELWTENTEAFF.

On this clonotype: At one end, the junction sequence differs from germline, possibly due to a read error. The chain combines TRBV6-2 or TRBV6-3 with TRBJ1-1, with TRBD1 matching 12 bases. The germline V gene encodes CDR1 MNHEY and CDR2 SVGEGT. The CDR3 length is 15 residues. The CDR3 spells CATHLPGQGATEDFF. The CDR3 DNA reads TGTGCCACCCACCTACCGGGACAGGGGGCCACTGAAGATTTCTTT.

Relative to its sample, this clonotype is large. CDR3 DNA sequence: TGTGCCAGCAGTGGCGCAGGGGTAGGGGGCTACGAGCAGTACTTC. It encodes CASSGAGVGGYEQYF. The chain carries TRBV6-1 and TRBJ2-7, with D maybe TRBD1 (6 bases). V was pared by 4 bases and J by 3 bases, with 16 bases between. The CDR3 consists of 15 residues. Germline V CDR1 and CDR2: MNHNS, SASEGT.

This clonotype is classed as medium-sized. The chain combines TRBV18 with TRBJ1-1; the match to TRBD1 covers 7 bases. The germline V gene has CDR1 KGHSH and CDR2 LQKENI. CDR3 length equals 16 residues. V was clipped by 3 bases and J by 4 bases; unmatched bases: 11. CDR3 nucleotides: TGTGCCAGCTCACCGAACACAGGGGTTGGTGGCACTGAAGCTTTCTTT. Translated: CASSPNTGVGGTEAFF.

This rearrangement joins TRBV18 to TRBJ2-7; maybe TRBD2 (6 bases). The CDR3 loop spans 18 amino acids. Germline CDR1 reads KGHSH; CDR2 reads LQKENI. Trimming took off 6 bases at V and 6 bases at J, with 30 bases between the two ends. The DNA for the CDR3 is TGTGCCAGCTCCCTGGGGACTGGCGGTCAACTCTCGGTCGTCGAGCAGTACTTC. Its translation: CASSLGTGGQLSVVEQYF. Complete variable domain (other parts from reference TRBV18 and TRBJ2-7): NAGVMQNPRHLVRRRGQEARLRCSPMKGHSHVYWYRQLPEEGLKFMVYLQKENIIDESGMPKERFSAEFPKEGPSILRIQQVVRGDSAAYFCASSLGTGGQLSVVEQYFGPGTRLTVT.

This clonotype qualifies as medium-sized. V and J are TRBV2 and TRBJ1-2; no reliable D call. The germline V gene has CDR1 SNHLY and CDR2 FYNNEI. V was cut by 3 bases and J by 8 bases, with 4 bases left in between. This CDR3 contains 10 residues. As DNA, the CDR3 is TGTGCCAGCAGTGATTGGGGCTACACCTTC. Protein sequence: CASSDWGYTF.

The chain uses TRBV13 and TRBJ1-2, with unresolved D. Trimming took 1 base from V and 0 from J, leaving 12 bases between them. This CDR3 is 16 amino acids long. Per germline, CDR1 PRHDT and CDR2 FYEKMQ (reference sequence). The CDR3 bases are TGTGCCAGCAGCTTAGTGGGAAAGATTTCTAACTATGGCTACACCTTC. Translation gives CASSLVGKISNYGYTF. Using reference TRBV13 and TRBJ1-2 for the parts outside the CDR3, the full variable domain is AAGVIQSPRHLIKEKRETATLKCYPIPRHDTVYWYQQGPGQDPQFLISFYEKMQSDKGSIPDRFSAQQFSDYHSELNMSSLELGDSALYFCASSLVGKISNYGYTFGSGTRLTVV.

Concerning this clonotype itself: As the CDR3 is not closed by the conserved phenylalanine or tryptophan, this likely results from a read error. In DNA form, the CDR3 reads TGTGTTAGCAGCTCGGGGAGCCAAGAGACCCAGTACCTC. It codes for CVSSSGSQETQYL. V is TRBV7-6 and J is TRBJ2-5, with a tentative D call TRBD2 (5 bases). Germline CDR1 reads SGHVS; CDR2 reads FNYEAQ. This CDR3 spans 13 amino acids.

The table lists this clonotype with many counts. V gene TRBV4-3 combines with J gene TRBJ1-1; 7 bases are a match to TRBD1. The germline V gene has CDR1 LGHNA and CDR2 YSLEER. The J segment lost 5 bases and the V segment lost 3 bases, leaving 9 bases of the junction unmatched. The CDR3 totals 15 residues. The CDR3 region is CASSQNHRGWTEAFF. CDR3 nucleotide sequence: TGCGCCAGCAGCCAGAACCACAGGGGATGGACTGAAGCTTTCTTT.

This clonotype was seen a single time. The rearrangement links TRBV7-8 to TRBJ2-7; TRBD2 agrees at 7 bases. The CDR3 totals 16 residues. V trimming: 5 bases; J trimming: 6 bases; junction bases outside the gene matches: 16. Germline loops: CDR1 SGHVS, CDR2 FQNEAQ. CDR3 amino acids: CASSHDYGGPGGEQYF. The CDR3 region has the DNA TGTGCCAGCAGCCATGATTATGGCGGACCGGGGGGCGAGCAGTACTTC.

By sample fraction, this clonotype is medium-sized. The J gene is TRBJ1-3, the V gene TRBV7-9; no definite D call. Germline CDR1 SEHNR, CDR2 FQNEAQ (reference sequence). Trimming removed 1 base from V and 0 bases from J, with 7 bases in between. There are 15 residues in the CDR3. In nucleotides, the CDR3 is TGTGCCAGCAGCTTAGAGGCGTACTCTGGAAACACCATATATTTT. This gives the protein CASSLEAYSGNTIYF. Full variable domain (remainder filled in from reference TRBV7-9 and TRBJ1-3): DTGVSQNPRHKITKRGQNVTFRCDPISEHNRLYWYRQTLGQGPEFLTYFQNEAQLEKSRLLSDRFSAERPKGSFSTLEIQRTEQGDSAMYLCASSLEAYSGNTIYFGEGSWLTVV.

This clonotype was seen repeatedly, ten times or more. The chain couples TRBV7-2 to TRBJ2-1; D is perhaps TRBD2 (6 bases). Germline assignment: CDR1 SGHTA and CDR2 FQGNSA. V was pared by 9 bases and J by 6 bases, with 21 bases between. This CDR3 is built from 15 residues. CDR3 loop: CASILGWGDGNEQFF. The CDR3 DNA follows: TGTGCCAGTATCCTCGGGTGGGGGGATGGCAATGAGCAGTTCTTC.

The chain has TRBV7-9 and TRBJ2-3; tentative D call: TRBD2 (6 bases). The CDR3 has 12 amino acids. CDR1 is SEHNR, CDR2 FQNEAQ, per germline (reference sequence). Trimming took off 3 bases at V and 10 bases at J, with 11 bases between the two ends. The CDR3, as DNA: TGTGCCAGCAGCTTTTTCTCTAGCGCGCAGTATTTT. Translating it yields CASSFFSSAQYF.

This clonotype rates as medium-sized. The J gene is TRBJ2-7, the V gene TRBV5-1; 9 nucleotides match TRBD2. With 0 bases clipped from V and 2 bases from J, the junction kept 3 bases outside the gene matches. This CDR3 is built from 15 residues. Germline CDR1 SGHRS, CDR2 YFSETQ. The CDR3 DNA follows: TGCGCCAGCAGCTTGGGAGCGGGGGGACCCTACGAGCAGTACTTC. Protein sequence: CASSLGAGGPYEQYF.

The count of this clonotype is one. Germline and junction disagree at one end, which may indicate a read error. The chain joins TRBV19 to TRBJ1-1; D is unclear. This CDR3 has 14 amino acids. Per germline, CDR1 LNHDA and CDR2 SQIVND (reference sequence). CDR3 nucleotides: TGTGCCAGCAGTAAACGGGCCGCCCTCACTGAAGCTTTCTTT. It is translated as CASSKRAALTEAFF.

This clonotype is medium-sized (0.01 to 0.1%) by share. The gene calls are TRBV7-3 and TRBJ2-7; 13 bases are a match to TRBD2. CDR3 length equals 14 residues. CDR1 and CDR2 (germline): SGHTA, FQGTGA. Trimming took 0 bases from V and 11 from J; bases not matched to a gene: 4. The CDR3 DNA follows: TGTGCCAGCAGCTTAACCGGGACTAGCGGGGAGAAGTACTTC. Translated: CASSLTGTSGEKYF.

Note on this clonotype: The junction shows a germline mismatch at one end, possibly a read error. V is TRBV6-1 and J is TRBJ1-3; the D gene is possibly TRBD1 (5 bases). CDR1 and CDR2 (germline): MNHNS, SASEGT. The length of the CDR3 is 12 residues. CDR3 loop: CASRGTGSTTYF. CDR3 nucleotide sequence: TGTGCCAGCAGAGGGACTGGAAGCACCACATATTTT.

As to this clonotype: At one of its ends the junction is not consistent with the germline gene, which may arise from a read error. The V call is TRBV6-1, the J call TRBJ1-1, with 8 bases that match TRBD1. Germline-derived CDR1 and CDR2 are MNHNS and SASEGT. The CDR3 has 15 residues. The CDR3 loop is CAISEWDRNNREAFF. The CDR3 DNA is TGTGCCATCAGTGAGTGGGACAGGAATAATAGGGAAGCTTTCTTT.

This clonotype was counted at least ten times. The gene calls are TRBV12-3 or TRBV12-4 and TRBJ2-7; 8 bases fit TRBD1. The CDR3 length is 15 residues. The trim removed 4 bases at V and 5 bases at J, leaving 10 bases unmatched. As DNA, the CDR3 is TGTGCCAGCAGTTACTCGGACAGGGCCCTTGACGAGCAGTACTTC. Encoded protein: CASSYSDRALDEQYF.

In its sample, this clonotype ranks as medium-sized. The CDR3 spells CSVVRVAMNTEAFF. The CDR3 nucleotides read TGCAGCGTGGTCAGGGTCGCTATGAACACTGAAGCTTTCTTT. The chain employs TRBV29-1 and TRBJ1-1, with D perhaps matching TRBD1 (5 bases). The CDR3 consists of 14 residues. V was clipped by 6 bases and J by 0 bases, with 14 bases between them. CDR1 is SQVTM, CDR2 ANQGSEA, per germline.

This clonotype has at least ten counts. The chain recombines TRBV30 with TRBJ2-3; D gene uncertain. CDR1 and CDR2 from the germline V gene are GTSNPN and SVGIG (reference sequence). Between the trimmed V and J ends, which lost 0 bases and 4 bases, there was a span of 8 bases. The CDR3 is 13 amino acids. The CDR3 coding sequence is TGTGCCTGGAGTGTACGCGGAGCAGATACGCAGTATTTT. Residues: CAWSVRGADTQYF.

This clonotype was picked up many times. The rearrangement links TRBV3-1 to TRBJ1-1, with D unclear. CDR1 and CDR2 (germline): LGHDT, YNNKEL (reference sequence). There are 14 residues in the CDR3. V shed 0 bases and J shed 8 bases, with 13 bases lying between them. CDR3: CASSQDLDGVEAFF. CDR3 coding DNA: TGTGCCAGCAGCCAAGATCTTGACGGGGTAGAAGCTTTCTTT.

This clonotype appeared many times. The chain combines TRBV30 with TRBJ2-2; tentatively, D is TRBD1 or TRBD2 (6 bases each). Between the trimmed V and J ends, which lost 8 bases and 5 bases, there was a span of 21 bases. CDR3 length equals 15 residues. CDR1 is GTSNPN, CDR2 SVGIG, per germline (reference sequence). The CDR3 sequence is CATSPTGRRTGELFF. DNA for the CDR3: TGTGCCACGAGTCCCACAGGGAGGAGGACCGGGGAGCTGTTTTTT.

This clonotype is categorized as large. The chain combines TRBV20-1 with TRBJ2-3, with D perhaps TRBD1 (5 bases). Per germline, CDR1 DFQATT and CDR2 SNEGSKA (reference sequence). V was clipped by 1 base and J by 1 base, with 18 bases between them. This CDR3 spans 17 amino acids. The CDR3 loop is CSARVRQTIARTDTQYF. DNA of the CDR3: TGCAGTGCTAGAGTGCGACAGACCATTGCCCGCACAGATACGCAGTATTTT.

Ten or more counts support this clonotype. J is TRBJ2-1 and V is TRBV5-5; TRBD1 agrees at 8 bases. The CDR3 consists of 16 residues. The germline gives CDR1 SGHKS, CDR2 YYEKEE (reference sequence). The V and J ends lost 2 bases and 6 bases, in that order; junction bases with no gene match: 10. The CDR3 DNA reads TGTGCCAGCAGCTTAGTGACAGGGGTCTCGTTCAATGAGCAGTTCTTC. It translates to CASSLVTGVSFNEQFF.

By share, this clonotype ranks as medium-sized (0.01 to 0.1%). The chain has TRBV18 and TRBJ2-7; 7 bases are shared with TRBD1. The germline V gene has CDR1 KGHSH and CDR2 LQKENI. The CDR3 is 15 amino acids. V lost 3 bases, J lost 3 bases, and 8 bases stayed unmatched. The CDR3 sequence: CASSPPETGNYEQYF. CDR3 nucleotide sequence: TGTGCCAGCTCACCGCCCGAGACAGGGAACTACGAGCAGTACTTC.